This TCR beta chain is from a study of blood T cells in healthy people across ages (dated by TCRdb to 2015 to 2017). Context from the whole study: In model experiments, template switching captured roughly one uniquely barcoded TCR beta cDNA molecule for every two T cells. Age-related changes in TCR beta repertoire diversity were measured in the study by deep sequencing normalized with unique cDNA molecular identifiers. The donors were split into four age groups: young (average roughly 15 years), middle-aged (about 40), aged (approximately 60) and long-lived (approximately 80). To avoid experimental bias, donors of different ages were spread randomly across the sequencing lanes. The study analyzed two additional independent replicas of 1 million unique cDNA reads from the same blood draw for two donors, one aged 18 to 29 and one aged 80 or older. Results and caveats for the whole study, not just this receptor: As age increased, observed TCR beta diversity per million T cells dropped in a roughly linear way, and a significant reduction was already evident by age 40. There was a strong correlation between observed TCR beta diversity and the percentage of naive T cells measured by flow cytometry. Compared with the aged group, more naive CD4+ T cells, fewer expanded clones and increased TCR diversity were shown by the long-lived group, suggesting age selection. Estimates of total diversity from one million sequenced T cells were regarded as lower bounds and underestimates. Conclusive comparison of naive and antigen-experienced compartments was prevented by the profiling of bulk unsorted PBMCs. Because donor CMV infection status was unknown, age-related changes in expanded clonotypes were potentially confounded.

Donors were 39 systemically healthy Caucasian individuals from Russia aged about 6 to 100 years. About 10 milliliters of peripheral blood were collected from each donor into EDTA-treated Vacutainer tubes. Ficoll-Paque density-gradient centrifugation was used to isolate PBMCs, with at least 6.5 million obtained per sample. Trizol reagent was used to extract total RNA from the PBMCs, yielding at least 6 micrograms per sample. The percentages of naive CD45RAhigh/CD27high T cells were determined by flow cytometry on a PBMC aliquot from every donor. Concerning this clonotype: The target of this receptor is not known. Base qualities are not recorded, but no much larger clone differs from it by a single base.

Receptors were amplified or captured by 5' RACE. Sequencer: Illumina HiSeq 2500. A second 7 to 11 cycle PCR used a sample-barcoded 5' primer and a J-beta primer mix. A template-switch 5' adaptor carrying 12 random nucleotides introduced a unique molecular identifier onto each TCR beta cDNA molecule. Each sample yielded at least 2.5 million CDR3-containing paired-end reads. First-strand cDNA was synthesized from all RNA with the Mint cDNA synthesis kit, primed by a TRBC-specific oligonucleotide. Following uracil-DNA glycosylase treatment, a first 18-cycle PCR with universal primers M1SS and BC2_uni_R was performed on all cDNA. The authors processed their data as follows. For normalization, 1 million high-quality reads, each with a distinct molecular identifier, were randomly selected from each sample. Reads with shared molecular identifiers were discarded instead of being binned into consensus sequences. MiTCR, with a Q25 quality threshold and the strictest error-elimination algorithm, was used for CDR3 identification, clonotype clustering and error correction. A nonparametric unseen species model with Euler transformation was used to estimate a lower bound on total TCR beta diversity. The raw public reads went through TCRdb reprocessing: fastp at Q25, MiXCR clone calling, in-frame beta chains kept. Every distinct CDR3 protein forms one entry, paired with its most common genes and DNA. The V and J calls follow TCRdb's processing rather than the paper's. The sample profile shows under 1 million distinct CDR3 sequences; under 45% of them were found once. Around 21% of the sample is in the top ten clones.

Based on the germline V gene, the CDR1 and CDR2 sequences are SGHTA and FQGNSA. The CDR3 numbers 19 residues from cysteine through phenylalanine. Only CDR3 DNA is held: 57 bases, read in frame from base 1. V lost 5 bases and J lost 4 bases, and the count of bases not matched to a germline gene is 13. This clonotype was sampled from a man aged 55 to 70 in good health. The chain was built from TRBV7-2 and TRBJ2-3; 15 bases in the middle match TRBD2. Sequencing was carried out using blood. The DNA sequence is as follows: TGTGCCAGCAGCCGTAGTGGACTAGCGGGGGGGCACGGGGCAGATACGCAGTATTTT. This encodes CASSRSGLAGGHGADTQYF. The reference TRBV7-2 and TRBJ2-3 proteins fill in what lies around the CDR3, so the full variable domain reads GAGVSQSPSNKVTEKGKDVELRCDPISGHTALYWYRQSLGQGLEFLIYFQGNSAPDKSGLPSDRFSAERTGGSVSTLTIQRTQQEDSAVYLCASSRSGLAGGHGADTQYFGPGTRLTVL.